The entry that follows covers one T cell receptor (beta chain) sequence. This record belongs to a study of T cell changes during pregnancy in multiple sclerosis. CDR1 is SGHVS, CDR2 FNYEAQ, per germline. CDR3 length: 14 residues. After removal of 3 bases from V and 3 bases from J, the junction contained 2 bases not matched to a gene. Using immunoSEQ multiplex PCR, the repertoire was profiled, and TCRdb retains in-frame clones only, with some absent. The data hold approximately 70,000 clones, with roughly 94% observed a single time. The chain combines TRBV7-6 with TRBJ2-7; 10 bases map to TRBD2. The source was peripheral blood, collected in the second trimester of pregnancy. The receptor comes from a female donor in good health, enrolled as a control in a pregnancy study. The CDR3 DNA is TGTGCCAGCAGCTTGGGACTAGCGAGCTACGAGCAGTACTTC. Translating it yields CASSLGLASYEQYF.